The following is a TCR beta chain sequence with its context. With 7 bases clipped from V and 0 bases from J, the junction kept 5 bases outside the gene matches. Germline V gene data show CDR1 as SGHDT and CDR2 as YYEEEE. The CDR3 is 14 amino acids. This entry comes from a study of T-cell memory formation after mild COVID-19. Via MiXCR, TCRdb re-called the 5' RACE reads, giving one row per CDR3 protein. The repertoire holds approximately 340,000 distinct CDR3 sequences, around 15% seen once, with 20% to 25% in the top ten. The sample consisted of PBMCs or a T cell subset sorted from them (not recorded which). The receptor was isolated from a man aged 18-30 years who had mild COVID-19 (a few samples of this study predate the infection). Cell type and time point are not known. This chain uses TRBV5-6 with TRBJ1-1; TRBD1 matches at 8 bases. CDR3: CASQGAGMNTEAFF. The CDR3 coding sequence is TGTGCCAGCCAGGGGGCCGGGATGAACACTGAAGCTTTCTTT.